The 27 T cell receptor beta chains in this list originate from one sample, sequenced in a study of response to subunit inactivated influenza vaccine. TCRdb re-derived calls from the RT-PCR reads in MiXCR, one entry per CDR3 protein. The table includes some 500,000 distinct CDR3 sequences, over 25% detected once. Sequenced here: CD4+ T cells sorted from PBMCs, sampled approximately 5 days after vaccination. These TCRs come from a man aged 50 or older who received an inactivated influenza vaccine.

As concerns this clonotype: This clone may be a read error of a much larger clone one base away. The rearrangement links TRBV12-3 or TRBV12-4 to TRBJ2-3; 11 bases line up with TRBD2. This CDR3 is built from 16 residues. The CDR3 DNA sequence: TGTTCCAGCAGTTCCTCGACTAGCGGGACTACAGATACGCAGTATTTT. It specifies CSSSSSTSGTTDTQYF.

The chain combines TRBV7-2 with TRBJ2-5, with D unclear. V was shortened by 5 bases and J by 5 bases, with 12 bases between the two germline ends. The CDR3 has 13 residues. Germline CDR1 reads SGHTA; CDR2 reads FQGNSA. CDR3: CASSPAPRETQYF. As DNA, the CDR3 is TGTGCCAGCAGCCCGGCCCCTCGGGAGACCCAGTACTTC.

The chain is built from TRBV24-1 and TRBJ2-7; 11 nucleotides match TRBD1. V was clipped by 4 bases and J by 3 bases; unmatched bases: 4. This CDR3 region has 15 residues. Germline-derived CDR1 and CDR2 are KGHDR and SFDVKD. The CDR3 region has the DNA TGTGCCACCAGTGACCCGGGACAGGGGGGCTACGAGCAGTACTTC. It translates to CATSDPGQGGYEQYF.

This clonotype appeared a few times. This chain uses TRBV5-1 with TRBJ1-1; D possibly corresponds to TRBD1 (6 bases). Germline values: CDR1 SGHRS, CDR2 YFSETQ. Trimming cost V 4 bases and J 0 bases, with 10 bases left between them. This CDR3 contains 14 residues. The CDR3 sequence is CASSRDNMNTEAFF. In nucleotides, the CDR3 is TGCGCCAGCAGCCGGGACAACATGAACACTGAAGCTTTCTTT.

V usage is TRBV12-3 or TRBV12-4 and J usage is TRBJ1-6; D is perhaps TRBD1 (5 bases). The V end was cut by 2 bases, the J end by 7 bases, with 12 bases between. CDR3 size: 15 residues. Here the CDR3 DNA reads TGTGCCAGCAGTTTAATGGGGGGAGGCAATTCACCCCTCCACTTT. Amino acids: CASSLMGGGNSPLHF.

The chain combines TRBV5-1 with TRBJ2-7; a possible D gene is TRBD1 (6 bases). Between the trimmed V and J ends, which lost 4 bases and 3 bases, there was a span of 14 bases. The CDR3 spans 14 residues. Germline V lookup: CDR1 SGHRS, CDR2 YFSETQ. The CDR3 region has the DNA TGCGCCAGCAGCGAGACCAGGGGAGACTACGAGCAGTACTTC. Its translation: CASSETRGDYEQYF.

This clonotype was found a few times. The CDR3, as DNA: TGTGCCAGCAGCTTCGCACAGTATAATTCACCCCTCCACTTT. This translates into CASSFAQYNSPLHF. The V and J genes are TRBV7-9 and TRBJ1-6; D uncertain. With 3 bases removed from V and 4 bases from J, the gap between germline ends came to 7 bases. Germline CDR1 is SEHNR and CDR2 is FQNEAQ (reference sequence). The CDR3 has 14 amino acids.

The table lists this clonotype with a few counts. The V gene is TRBV29-1, the J gene TRBJ2-7; D possibly corresponds to TRBD2 (5 bases). Germline V CDR1 and CDR2: SQVTM, ANQGSEA. This CDR3 contains 8 residues. The chain's CDR3 is CPWREQYF. CDR3 sequence (DNA): TGCCCCTGGAGGGAGCAGTACTTC.

For the CDR3, the DNA is TGTGCCATCATGCCCACGGGAACTAGCACAGATACGCAGTATTTT. It is translated as CAIMPTGTSTDTQYF. V is TRBV10-3 and J is TRBJ2-3, with TRBD2 as a possible D gene (5 bases). The V and J ends lost 7 bases and 0 bases respectively, with 14 bases between them. Germline V gene sequence: CDR1 ENHRY, CDR2 SYGVKD. The CDR3 is 15 amino acids.

The chain couples TRBV6-5 to TRBJ1-6, with D maybe TRBD1 (6 bases). The CDR3 covers 18 residues. CDR1 is MNHEY, CDR2 SVGAGI, per germline. V lost 5 bases, J lost 0 bases, and 17 bases lay in between. CDR3 sequence reads: CASSQSDRLSSYNSPLHF. In DNA, the CDR3 is TGTGCCAGCAGTCAATCAGACAGGCTGAGCTCCTATAATTCACCCCTCCACTTT.

This clonotype was recorded a few times. CDR3 coding DNA: TGCAGCGCACACCCTAGCGGGACTTACCAAGAGACCCAGTACTTC. Translated, it gives CSAHPSGTYQETQYF. The rearrangement joins TRBV29-1 to TRBJ2-5; TRBD2 matches at 9 bases. With 7 bases clipped from V and 0 bases from J, the junction kept 9 bases outside the gene matches. CDR3 length equals 15 residues. Germline V CDR1 and CDR2: SQVTM, ANQGSEA.

This clonotype was seen more than once but under ten times. CDR3 sequence: CASSPGRQQETQYF. CDR3 in DNA: TGTGCCAGCTCACCTGGCCGACAGCAAGAGACCCAGTACTTC. V and J are TRBV18 and TRBJ2-5; possibly TRBD1 for D (5 bases). CDR3 size: 14 residues. Germline V gene lookup returns CDR1 KGHSH and CDR2 LQKENI. Trimming pared 3 bases from V and 2 bases from J, leaving 10 bases between.

This clonotype was seen a few times. V is TRBV7-2 and J is TRBJ2-7; 9 positions agree with TRBD1. The CDR3 has 15 residues. Germline CDR1 is SGHTA and CDR2 is FQGNSA. V was pared by 5 bases and J by 5 bases, with 10 bases of the junction left unmatched. Written as DNA, the CDR3 is TGTGCCAGCAGCCCGGACAGGGGAGGATTTAACGAGCAGTACTTC. The encoded protein is CASSPDRGGFNEQYF.

The J gene is TRBJ2-7, the V gene TRBV6-2 or TRBV6-3; D gene uncertain. Trimming cost V 7 bases and J 0 bases, with 10 bases left between them. This CDR3 is 13 amino acids long. Germline V gives CDR1 MNHEY, CDR2 SVGEGT. CDR3 DNA: TGTGCCAGCATTGCCTGGGACTCCTACGAGCAGTACTTC. Amino acid sequence: CASIAWDSYEQYF.

This clonotype was seen a few times. This chain links TRBV4-2 with TRBJ2-7; TRBD2 matches at 11 bases. The CDR3 sequence is 15 residues long. CDR1 and CDR2 from the germline V gene are LGHNA and YNFKEQ. V shed 4 bases and J 3 bases; nucleotides not matched to a gene: 5. The CDR3 spells CASSRPGLAVYEQYF. As DNA, the CDR3 is TGTGCCAGCAGCCGACCGGGACTAGCGGTCTACGAGCAGTACTTC.

V is TRBV5-1 and J is TRBJ1-6; TRBD1 matches 8 bases. The germline V gene has CDR1 SGHRS and CDR2 YFSETQ. After removal of 3 bases from V and 7 bases from J, the junction contained 3 bases not matched to a gene. The CDR3 covers 14 residues. The CDR3 spells CASSSDRANSPLHF. In DNA, the CDR3 is TGCGCCAGCAGCTCGGACAGGGCCAATTCACCCCTCCACTTT.

The genes are TRBV4-3 and TRBJ2-2; 8 bases are a match to TRBD2. V was clipped by 4 bases and J by 7 bases; unmatched bases: 8. The V gene's germline CDR1 is LGHNA and CDR2 YSLEER. The CDR3 has 15 residues. The CDR3 loop is CASSPSGGPIGELFF. The CDR3 DNA is TGCGCCAGCAGCCCCTCGGGGGGGCCCATCGGGGAGCTGTTTTTT.

V and J are TRBV7-2 and TRBJ2-5, with D hard to call. The CDR3 spans 13 residues. CDR1 is SGHTA and CDR2 is FQGNSA in the germline V gene. Trimming left V 5 bases short and J 2 bases short, with 9 bases between. The CDR3: CASSPTIQETQYF. The CDR3 DNA is TGTGCCAGCAGCCCGACCATACAAGAGACCCAGTACTTC.

The sample holds a few counts of this clonotype. This sequence joins TRBV20-1 and TRBJ2-1, with D tentatively TRBD2 (5 bases). Germline V gene data show CDR1 as DFQATT and CDR2 as SNEGSKA (reference sequence). The CDR3 has 14 residues. The V and J ends lost 5 bases and 0 bases respectively, with 11 bases between them. The CDR3 coding sequence is TGCAGTGCTGGCCGTCGGGACTCCTACAATGAGCAGTTCTTC. Its translation: CSAGRRDSYNEQFF.

This clonotype has just one count. This sequence joins TRBV19 and TRBJ2-1; D gene ambiguous. The ends were cut back, 4 bases at V and 2 bases at J, with 24 bases in the middle. Germline CDR1 is LNHDA and CDR2 is SQIVND (reference sequence). The length of the CDR3 is 19 residues. This CDR3 is CASSSFDRVRGIPYNEQFF. The CDR3 DNA is TGTGCCAGTAGTAGCTTCGACCGGGTTCGTGGTATCCCCTACAATGAGCAGTTCTTC. Based on the CDR3 plus reference TRBV19 and TRBJ2-1, the full variable domain is DGGITQSPKYLFRKEGQNVTLSCEQNLNHDAMYWYRQDPGQGLRLIYYSQIVNDFQKGDIAEGYSVSREKKESFPLTVTSAQKNPTAFYLCASSSFDRVRGIPYNEQFFGPGTRLTVL.

This clonotype was picked up a small number of times. The chain uses TRBV12-3 or TRBV12-4 and TRBJ2-5; maybe TRBD2 (6 bases). V was clipped by 6 bases and J by 4 bases, with 12 bases between them. There are 13 residues in the CDR3. The CDR3 sequence: CASSPGLIETQYF. The CDR3 coding sequence is TGTGCCAGCAGCCCAGGACTAATAGAGACCCAGTACTTC.

In this sample, this clonotype turned up a few times. The rearrangement links TRBV12-3 or TRBV12-4 to TRBJ2-7; 9 bases are shared with TRBD2. This CDR3 has 15 residues. Unmatched junction bases numbered 5, after V lost 3 bases and J lost 2 bases. The DNA for the CDR3 is TGTGCCAGCAGTTTGATGGGCGGGGGGGCCTACGAGCAGTACTTC. This gives the protein CASSLMGGGAYEQYF.

V usage is TRBV14 and J usage is TRBJ2-2, with unresolved D. Trimming removed 1 base at V and 0 bases at J, with 9 bases between. Germline V lookup: CDR1 SGHDN, CDR2 FVKESK. CDR3 length equals 16 residues. The CDR3 DNA sequence: TGTGCCAGCAGCCAAGTTATGGCAGCGAACACCGGGGAGCTGTTTTTT. The encoded protein is CASSQVMAANTGELFF.

The chain joins TRBV5-6 to TRBJ2-2; D possibly corresponds to TRBD1 (5 bases). CDR1 and CDR2 (germline): SGHDT, YYEEEE. CDR3 length: 15 amino acids. V was shortened by 0 bases and J by 1 base, with 7 bases between the two germline ends. The CDR3 loop reads CASSLAGMNTGELFF. The CDR3 DNA reads as TGTGCCAGCAGCTTGGCAGGGATGAACACCGGGGAGCTGTTTTTT.

The rearrangement uses TRBV19 and TRBJ2-1; 8 nucleotides line up with TRBD2. Germline V lookup: CDR1 LNHDA, CDR2 SQIVND (reference sequence). This CDR3 has 16 residues. Trimming at V came to 3 bases and at J to 6 bases, leaving 10 bases not matched to a gene. Here the CDR3 reads CASSMSPGLDSNEQFF. CDR3 bases: TGTGCCAGTAGTATGTCCCCGGGACTAGATTCCAATGAGCAGTTCTTC.

The CDR3 region is CATVQSPNAGDTQYF. CDR3 coding DNA: TGTGCCACCGTTCAGAGCCCCAATGCTGGAGATACGCAGTATTTT. J is TRBJ2-3 and V is TRBV15; D is unresolved. V dropped 8 bases and J dropped 5 bases, with 20 bases sitting between them. Germline V gene lookup returns CDR1 LNHNV and CDR2 YYDKDF (reference sequence). The CDR3 runs to 15 residues.

The table lists this clonotype with a few counts. The chain is built from TRBV6-1 and TRBJ1-4; 8 nucleotides match TRBD1. Germline V lookup: CDR1 MNHNS, CDR2 SASEGT. CDR3 size: 14 residues. The V gene end was trimmed by 6 bases and the J gene end by 7 bases; junction bases not matched to a gene: 7. The DNA of the CDR3 is TGTGCCAGCAGCACCCAGGGGGCTAGTGAAAAACTGTTTTTT. Protein product: CASSTQGASEKLFF.